What follows describes a single T cell receptor (beta chain). After removal of 4 bases from V and 4 bases from J, the junction contained 5 bases not matched to a gene. This CDR3 contains 16 residues. Germline V gene data show CDR1 as SNHLY and CDR2 as FYNNEI. The sample belongs to a study of cytomegalovirus exposure and HLA in healthy donors. The PCR employed 60 Vbeta primers together with 13 Jbeta primers. Measured with immunoSEQ multiplex PCR; TCRdb has only the in-frame clones, and not every one. The sample records roughly 150,000 clones, around 77% being singletons. The clonotype originates from a man aged 30 to 39 in good health and CMV-seronegative. Sequenced sample: PBMCs. V is TRBV2 and J is TRBJ2-3; 13 bases align to TRBD2. The CDR3 here is CASSVGLAGEADTQYF. Here the CDR3 DNA reads TGTGCCAGCAGTGTCGGACTAGCGGGAGAGGCAGATACGCAGTATTTT.